These 25 T cell receptor beta chains came from one sample sequenced in a study of brain T cells in children with intractable seizures. Libraries were prepared by immunoSEQ multiplex PCR; TCRdb keeps only in-frame clonotypes and omits some of them. The sample has about 320,000 clones; approximately 93% are singletons. Specified time point: blood from clinic visit 5 months post-surgery; TSC patient then seizure free. The source material was peripheral blood, sampled approximately 5 months after surgery. The origin of the receptors is a boy less than two years old with tuberous sclerosis and intractable seizures.

The V gene is TRBV3-1 (or the pseudogene TRBV3-2), the J gene TRBJ2-2; possibly TRBD2 for D (5 bases). Trimming stripped 4 bases from V and 5 bases from J, with 11 bases between. CDR3 length: 14 residues. Germline V gene sequence: CDR1 LGHDT, CDR2 YNNKEL (reference sequence). The CDR3 region is CASSLSTGTGELFF. CDR3 bases: TGTGCCAGCAGCCTGTCCACGGGGACCGGGGAGCTGTTTTTT.

The chain uses TRBV13 and TRBJ2-1; TRBD2 aligns across 7 bases. Per the germline V gene, CDR1 is PRHDT and CDR2 is FYEKMQ (reference sequence). V was pared by 5 bases and J by 9 bases, with 4 bases of the junction left unmatched. The CDR3 spans 12 residues. CDR3 loop: CASSLGGIEQFF. The CDR3 nucleotides are TGTGCCAGCAGCCTCGGGGGGATTGAGCAGTTCTTC.

A word on this clone: Other DNA sequences in the same sample also yield this CDR3. The genes are TRBV5-8 and TRBJ1-3; D gene unclear. CDR3 size: 12 residues. Per germline, CDR1 SGHTS and CDR2 YDEGEE. V gave up 4 bases and J gave up 0 bases, with 2 bases separating them. In nucleotides, the CDR3 is TGTGCCAGCAGCCTCTCTGGAAACACCATATATTTT. This translates into CASSLSGNTIYF.

The V gene is TRBV20-1, the J gene TRBJ2-5, with D tentatively TRBD2 (5 bases). V was cut by 3 bases and J by 2 bases, with 13 bases left in between. Germline V gene lookup returns CDR1 DFQATT and CDR2 SNEGSKA (reference sequence). The CDR3 contains 14 residues. CDR3 in DNA: TGCAGTGCTAGTCCGGCTACGGGACAAGAGACCCAGTACTTC. Translation gives CSASPATGQETQYF.

DNA for the CDR3: TGTGCCAGTAGTATAGACGGCGGGGATGGCACTGAAGCTTTCTTT. This gives the protein CASSIDGGDGTEAFF. This chain connects TRBV19 to TRBJ1-1; D ambiguous. This CDR3 has 15 residues. V was trimmed by 0 bases and J by 4 bases, leaving 12 bases between them. Germline CDR1 reads LNHDA; CDR2 reads SQIVND (reference sequence).

V is TRBV30 and J is TRBJ2-6; 12 nucleotides line up with TRBD1. V shed 5 bases, J shed 0 bases, and the junction held 8 bases outside the gene matches. From germline, CDR1 is GTSNPN and CDR2 SVGIG (reference sequence). The CDR3 is 18 amino acids. In DNA, the CDR3 is TGTGCCTGGGGGACAGGGGGCAAGGGGTTCTCTGGGGCCAACGTCCTGACTTTC. Protein: CAWGTGGKGFSGANVLTF.

The chain links TRBV9 to TRBJ1-1; 11 nucleotides match TRBD1. The CDR3 extends over 14 amino acids. Germline V CDR1 and CDR2: SGDLS, YYNGEE. V dropped 3 bases and J dropped 5; count of bases not matched to a gene: 3. CDR3 sequence (DNA): TGTGCCAGCAGCGCAAGGGACAGGGGGACTGAAGCTTTCTTT. It is translated as CASSARDRGTEAFF.

The V and J genes are TRBV4-1 and TRBJ1-5; 9 positions match TRBD1. CDR3 length: 14 residues. Germline V gene lookup returns CDR1 MGHRA and CDR2 YSYEKL. J gave up 5 bases and V 2 bases, and 1 base lay outside the gene matches. The CDR3 nucleotides read TGCGCCAGCAGCCAAAGGACAGGGGATCAGCCCCAGCATTTT. It translates to CASSQRTGDQPQHF.

The rearrangement uses TRBV9 and TRBJ2-3; D call uncertain. Germline values: CDR1 SGDLS, CDR2 YYNGEE. The CDR3 contains 15 residues. Trimming removed 0 bases from V and 0 bases from J, with 8 bases in between. CDR3 amino acids: CASSVAGDSTDTQYF. CDR3 nucleotides: TGTGCCAGCAGCGTAGCTGGTGACAGCACAGATACGCAGTATTTT.

This sequence joins TRBV27 and TRBJ2-1; D gene ambiguous. V dropped 4 bases and J dropped 6 bases, with 13 bases sitting between them. The germline V gene encodes CDR1 MNHEY and CDR2 SMNVEV (reference sequence). This CDR3 is built from 14 residues. CDR3 in DNA: TGTGCCAGCAGTTACCCCTGGACCACCAATGAGCAGTTCTTC. Its translation: CASSYPWTTNEQFF.

This chain uses TRBV6-5 with TRBJ2-1; 9 positions match TRBD2. Trimming took 2 bases from V and 7 from J; bases not matched to a gene: 6. CDR1 and CDR2 from the germline V gene are MNHEY and SVGAGI. The CDR3 spans 15 residues. CDR3 coding DNA: TGTGCCAGCAGTTACGGCGGGAGGGCCGGAAATGAGCAGTTCTTC. Translation gives CASSYGGRAGNEQFF.

In DNA form, the CDR3 reads TGCAGCGTTGACAGGGACATTTCTGGGGATGAGCAGTTCTTC. Residues: CSVDRDISGDEQFF. The chain recombines TRBV29-1 with TRBJ2-1; a possible D gene is TRBD1 (6 bases). V was clipped by 3 bases and J by 8 bases, with 17 bases between them. The V gene's germline CDR1 is SQVTM and CDR2 ANQGSEA. The CDR3 contains 14 residues.

This clone was picked up one time. This chain links TRBV2 with TRBJ1-6; 7 bases map to TRBD1. This CDR3 comprises 11 residues. V shed 2 bases and J 16 bases; nucleotides not matched to a gene: 2. The germline V gene encodes CDR1 SNHLY and CDR2 FYNNEI. CDR3 nucleotides: TGTGCCAGCAGTGAAAACAGGGGACTCCACTTT. Residues: CASSENRGLHF.

The genes are TRBV19 and TRBJ2-3; D is ambiguous. This CDR3 region has 15 residues. Germline V gene lookup returns CDR1 LNHDA and CDR2 SQIVND (reference sequence). With 5 bases removed from V and 2 bases from J, the gap between germline ends came to 14 bases. The CDR3 DNA reads as TGTGCCAGTAGTCCCCTTTTGTCCCTCACAGATACGCAGTATTTT. This gives the protein CASSPLLSLTDTQYF. The variable domain in full, completed from reference TRBV19 and TRBJ2-3, reads DGGITQSPKYLFRKEGQNVTLSCEQNLNHDAMYWYRQDPGQGLRLIYYSQIVNDFQKGDIAEGYSVSREKKESFPLTVTSAQKNPTAFYLCASSPLLSLTDTQYFGPGTRLTVL.

The gene calls are TRBV5-4 and TRBJ2-2; possibly TRBD1 or TRBD2 for D (5 bases each). In germline, CDR1 is SGHNT, CDR2 YYREEE (reference sequence). V lost 2 bases and J 1 base, leaving 18 bases between the germline ends. The CDR3 contains 18 residues. The CDR3 region is CASSFDSPGPLNTGELFF. In nucleotides, the CDR3 is TGTGCCAGCAGCTTCGACAGTCCGGGACCCCTGAACACCGGGGAGCTGTTTTTT.

V is TRBV4-1 and J is TRBJ2-5; tentative D call: TRBD2 (6 bases). Trimming pared 1 base from V and 3 bases from J, leaving 15 bases between. This CDR3 has 16 amino acids. Germline V lookup: CDR1 MGHRA, CDR2 YSYEKL. This CDR3 is CASSQGSGTYKETQYF. In DNA form, the CDR3 reads TGCGCCAGCAGCCAAGGATCCGGGACTTACAAAGAGACCCAGTACTTC.

V is TRBV2 and J is TRBJ1-1, with D possibly TRBD1 on 5 matching bases. The CDR3 has 15 amino acids. Germline values: CDR1 SNHLY, CDR2 FYNNEI. Trimming left V 4 bases short and J 2 bases short, with 14 bases between. As DNA, the CDR3 is TGTGCCAGCAGTGTCGACAGCAGTATTAACACTGAAGCTTTCTTT. Protein product: CASSVDSSINTEAFF.

About this clone itself: The junction and the germline gene differ at one end; a read error may be behind it. The rearrangement joins TRBV5-1 to TRBJ1-3; the match to TRBD1 covers 9 bases. The CDR3 is 12 amino acids. Germline assignment: CDR1 SGHRS and CDR2 YFSETQ. CDR3 sequence (DNA): TGCGCCAGCAGCTTGGAGGGACAGGGTATGGATTTT. Translated: CASSLEGQGMDF. Full variable domain (remainder filled in from reference TRBV5-1 and TRBJ1-3): KAGVTQTPRYLIKTRGQQVTLSCSPISGHRSVSWYQQTPGQGLQFLFEYFSETQRNKGNFPGRFSGRQFSNSRSEMNVSTLELGDSALYLCASSLEGQGMDFGEGSWLTVV.

This clone was picked up one time. This chain uses TRBV3-1 (or the pseudogene TRBV3-2) with TRBJ2-1; tentative D call: TRBD2 (5 bases). In germline, CDR1 is LGHDT, CDR2 YNNKEL (reference sequence). The V end was cut by 4 bases, the J end by 0 bases, with 13 bases between. This CDR3 spans 16 amino acids. The CDR3 DNA is TGTGCCAGCAGCCGAGCGGTATTCGGCTCCTACAATGAGCAGTTCTTC. Encoded protein: CASSRAVFGSYNEQFF.

The V gene is TRBV4-1, the J gene TRBJ2-7; 8 bases match TRBD2. CDR3 length equals 15 residues. The trim removed 0 bases at V and 5 bases at J, leaving 6 bases unmatched. Germline values: CDR1 MGHRA, CDR2 YSYEKL. CDR3 DNA: TGCGCCAGCAGCCAAGAGGGAAGGCGGGGGGACGAGCAGTACTTC. This sequence encodes CASSQEGRRGDEQYF.

In regard to this clone: The junction shows a germline mismatch at one end, possibly a read error. V is TRBV7-7 and J is TRBJ2-1; possibly TRBD2 for D (5 bases). The CDR3 loop spans 17 amino acids. Germline values: CDR1 SSHAT, CDR2 FNYEAQ (reference sequence). The CDR3 loop is CASSLNSEVGKYNEQFF. Written as DNA, the CDR3 is TGTGCTAGCAGCTTAAATTCGGAGGTTGGAAAATACAATGAGCAGTTCTTC.

The rearrangement links TRBV6-5 to TRBJ1-2; TRBD1 aligns across 9 bases. Germline loops: CDR1 MNHEY, CDR2 SVGAGI. Trimming removed 6 bases from V and 5 bases from J; junction bases left unmatched: 10. The CDR3 sequence is 15 residues long. The CDR3 nucleotides are TGTGCCAGCAGACGGGACAGGGAGGTCGAATATGGCTACACCTTC. Amino acid sequence: CASRRDREVEYGYTF.

The CDR3 DNA reads as TGTGCCAGCAGCTTTGGGGGAGGCCCTCAGCCCCAGCATTTT. This encodes CASSFGGGPQPQHF. The chain uses TRBV5-6 and TRBJ1-5; tentative D call: TRBD1 (5 bases). V was trimmed by 2 bases and J by 6 bases, leaving 12 bases between them. CDR3 length: 14 residues. From germline, CDR1 is SGHDT and CDR2 YYEEEE.

The chain carries TRBV3-1 (or the pseudogene TRBV3-2) and TRBJ2-5, with 13 bases lining up with TRBD2. Germline values: CDR1 LGHDT, CDR2 YNNKEL (reference sequence). The CDR3 loop spans 15 amino acids. V gave up 2 bases and J gave up 5 bases; unmatched junction bases: 2. The CDR3 sequence is CASSQPGLAGETQYF. The CDR3 DNA follows: TGTGCCAGCAGCCAACCGGGACTAGCGGGGGAGACCCAGTACTTC.

This clone is a singleton in its sample. V and J are TRBV9 and TRBJ1-1; 7 positions match TRBD1. V lost 0 bases and J lost 1; bases outside the gene matches: 9. The CDR3 has 17 residues. Germline V gene lookup returns CDR1 SGDLS and CDR2 YYNGEE. CDR3 DNA sequence: TGTGCCAGCAGCGTAGGGGTCGGGACAGCTACGAACACTGAAGCTTTCTTT. Translated: CASSVGVGTATNTEAFF. Combining the CDR3 with reference TRBV9 and TRBJ1-1 gives the whole variable domain DSGVTQTPKHLITATGQRVTLRCSPRSGDLSVYWYQQSLDQGLQFLIQYYNGEERAKGNILERFSAQQFPDLHSELNLSSLELGDSALYFCASSVGVGTATNTEAFFGQGTRLTVV.